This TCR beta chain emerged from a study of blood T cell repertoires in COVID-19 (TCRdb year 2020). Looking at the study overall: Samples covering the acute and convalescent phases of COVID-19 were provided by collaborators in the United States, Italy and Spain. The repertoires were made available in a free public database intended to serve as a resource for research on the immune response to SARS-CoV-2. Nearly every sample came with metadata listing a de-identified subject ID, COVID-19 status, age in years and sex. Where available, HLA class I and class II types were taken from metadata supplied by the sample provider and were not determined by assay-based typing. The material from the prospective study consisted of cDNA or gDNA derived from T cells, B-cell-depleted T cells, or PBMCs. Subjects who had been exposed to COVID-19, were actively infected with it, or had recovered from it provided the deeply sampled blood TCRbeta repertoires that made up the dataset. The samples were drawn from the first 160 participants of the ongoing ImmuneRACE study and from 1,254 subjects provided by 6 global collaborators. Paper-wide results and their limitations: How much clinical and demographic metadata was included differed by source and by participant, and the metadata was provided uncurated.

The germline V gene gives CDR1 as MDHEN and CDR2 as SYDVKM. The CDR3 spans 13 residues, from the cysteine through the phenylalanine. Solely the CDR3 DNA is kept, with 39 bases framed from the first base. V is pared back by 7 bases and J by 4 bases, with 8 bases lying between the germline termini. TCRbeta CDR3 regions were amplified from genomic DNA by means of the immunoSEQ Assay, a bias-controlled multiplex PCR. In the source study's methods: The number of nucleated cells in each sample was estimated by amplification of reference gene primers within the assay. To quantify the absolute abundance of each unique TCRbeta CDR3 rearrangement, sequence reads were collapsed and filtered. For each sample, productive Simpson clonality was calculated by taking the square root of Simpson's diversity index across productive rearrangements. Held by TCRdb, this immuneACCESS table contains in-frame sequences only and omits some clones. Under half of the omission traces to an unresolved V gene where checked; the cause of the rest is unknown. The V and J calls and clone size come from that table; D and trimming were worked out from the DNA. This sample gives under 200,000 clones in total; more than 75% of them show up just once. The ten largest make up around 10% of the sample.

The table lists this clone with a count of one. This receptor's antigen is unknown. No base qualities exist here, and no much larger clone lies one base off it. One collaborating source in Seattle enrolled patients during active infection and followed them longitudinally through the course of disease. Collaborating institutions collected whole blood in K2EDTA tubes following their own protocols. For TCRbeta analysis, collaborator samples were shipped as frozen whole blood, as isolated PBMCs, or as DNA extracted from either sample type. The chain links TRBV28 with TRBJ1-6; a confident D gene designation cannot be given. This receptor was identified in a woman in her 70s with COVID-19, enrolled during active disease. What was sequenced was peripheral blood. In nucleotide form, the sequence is TGTGCCAGCAAGGCGGAGTATAATTCACCCCTCCACTTT. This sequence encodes CASKAEYNSPLHF. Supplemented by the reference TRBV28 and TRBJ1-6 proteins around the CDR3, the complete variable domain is DVKVTQSSRYLVKRTGEKVFLECVQDMDHENMFWYRQDPGLGLRLIYFSYDVKMKEKGDIPEGYSVSREKKERFSLILESASTNQTSMYLCASKAEYNSPLHFGNGTRLTVT.